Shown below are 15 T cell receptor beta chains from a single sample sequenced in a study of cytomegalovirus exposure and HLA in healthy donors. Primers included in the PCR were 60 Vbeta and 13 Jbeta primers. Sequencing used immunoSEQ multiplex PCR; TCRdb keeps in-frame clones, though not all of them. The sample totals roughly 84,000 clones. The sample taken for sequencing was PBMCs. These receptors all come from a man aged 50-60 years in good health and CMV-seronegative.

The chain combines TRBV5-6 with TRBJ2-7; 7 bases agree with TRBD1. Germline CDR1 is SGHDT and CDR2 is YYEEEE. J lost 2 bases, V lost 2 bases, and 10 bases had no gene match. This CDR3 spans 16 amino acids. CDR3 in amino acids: CASSFGDTGQTYEQYF. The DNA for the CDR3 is TGTGCCAGCAGCTTCGGGGATACGGGACAGACCTACGAGCAGTACTTC.

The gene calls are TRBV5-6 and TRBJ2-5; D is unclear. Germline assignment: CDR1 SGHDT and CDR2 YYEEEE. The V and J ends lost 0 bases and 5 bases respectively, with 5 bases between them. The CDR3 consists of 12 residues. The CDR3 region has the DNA TGTGCCAGCAGCTTGGCCTTTGAGACCCAGTACTTC. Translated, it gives CASSLAFETQYF.

The CDR3 sequence is CASSPPNSGGSNQPQHF. Written as DNA, the CDR3 is TGTGCCAGCAGCCCACCCAACTCAGGTGGTAGCAATCAGCCCCAGCATTTT. V is TRBV7-9 and J is TRBJ1-5; the D is unclear. Germline V gene lookup returns CDR1 SEHNR and CDR2 FQNEAQ (reference sequence). V shed 5 bases and J shed 0 bases, with 17 bases lying between them. CDR3 length: 17 amino acids.

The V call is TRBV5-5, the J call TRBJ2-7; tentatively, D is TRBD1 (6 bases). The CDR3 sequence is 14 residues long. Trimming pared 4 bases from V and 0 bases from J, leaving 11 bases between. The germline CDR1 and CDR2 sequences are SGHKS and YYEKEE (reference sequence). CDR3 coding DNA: TGTGCCAGCAGCCAAGACAGGAGCTCCTACGAGCAGTACTTC. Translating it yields CASSQDRSSYEQYF.

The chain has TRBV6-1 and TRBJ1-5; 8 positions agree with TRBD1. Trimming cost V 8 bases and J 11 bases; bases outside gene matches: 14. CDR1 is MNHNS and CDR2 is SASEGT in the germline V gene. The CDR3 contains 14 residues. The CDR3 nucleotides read TGTGCCAGCGGCCAAGGACAGGGCTATGAGTCCCAGCATTTT. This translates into CASGQGQGYESQHF.

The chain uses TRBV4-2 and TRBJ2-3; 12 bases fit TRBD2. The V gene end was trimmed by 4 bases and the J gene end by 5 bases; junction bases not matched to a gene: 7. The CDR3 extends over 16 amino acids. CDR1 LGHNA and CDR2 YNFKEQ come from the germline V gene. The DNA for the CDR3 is TGTGCCAGCAGCCCTCTAGCGGGGGGGCCCATAGATACGCAGTATTTT. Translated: CASSPLAGGPIDTQYF.

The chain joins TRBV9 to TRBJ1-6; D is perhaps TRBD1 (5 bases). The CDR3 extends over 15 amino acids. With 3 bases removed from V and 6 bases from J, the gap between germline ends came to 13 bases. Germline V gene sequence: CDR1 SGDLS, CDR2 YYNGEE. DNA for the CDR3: TGTGCCAGCAGCGAGGGGTGGGGGGGTAATTCACCCCTCCACTTT. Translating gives CASSEGWGGNSPLHF.

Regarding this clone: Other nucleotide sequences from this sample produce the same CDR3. This CDR3 reads CASSWATGRNPPLHF. The CDR3 region has the DNA TGCGCCAGCAGCTGGGCCACAGGGAGAAATCCACCCCTCCACTTT. The chain is built from TRBV4-3 and TRBJ1-6; D might be TRBD1 (6 bases). Germline V gene sequence: CDR1 LGHNA, CDR2 YSLEER. This CDR3 has 15 amino acids. The V end lost 5 bases, the J end lost 11 bases, and 19 bases lay between the germline ends.

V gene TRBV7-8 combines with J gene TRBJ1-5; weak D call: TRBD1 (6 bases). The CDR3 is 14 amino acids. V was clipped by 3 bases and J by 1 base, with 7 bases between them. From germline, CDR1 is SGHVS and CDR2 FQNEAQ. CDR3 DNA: TGTGCCAGCAGCTTCGACAGGAGCAATCAGCCCCAGCATTTT. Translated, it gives CASSFDRSNQPQHF. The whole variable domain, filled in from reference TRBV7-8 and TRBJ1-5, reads GAGVSQSPRYKVAKRGQDVALRCDPISGHVSLFWYQQALGQGPEFLTYFQNEAQLDKSGLPSDRFFAERPEGSVSTLKIQRTQQEDSAVYLCASSFDRSNQPQHFGDGTRLSIL.

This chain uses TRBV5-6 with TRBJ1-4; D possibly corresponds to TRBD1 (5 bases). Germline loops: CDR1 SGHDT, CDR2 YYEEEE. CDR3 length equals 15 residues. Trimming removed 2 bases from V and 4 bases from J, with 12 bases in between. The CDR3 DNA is TGTGCCAGCAGCTTAGGAGGGGCCAATAATGAAAAACTGTTTTTT. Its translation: CASSLGGANNEKLFF. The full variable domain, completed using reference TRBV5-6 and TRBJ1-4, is DAGVTQSPTHLIKTRGQQVTLRCSPKSGHDTVSWYQQALGQGPQFIFQYYEEEERQRGNFPDRFSGHQFPNYSSELNVNALLLGDSALYLCASSLGGANNEKLFFGSGTQLSVL.

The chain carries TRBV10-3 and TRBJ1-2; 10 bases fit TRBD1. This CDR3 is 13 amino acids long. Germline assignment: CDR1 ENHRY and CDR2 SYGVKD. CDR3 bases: TGTGCTAATCAAGGGACAGGGGACTATGGCTACACCTTC. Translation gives CANQGTGDYGYTF.

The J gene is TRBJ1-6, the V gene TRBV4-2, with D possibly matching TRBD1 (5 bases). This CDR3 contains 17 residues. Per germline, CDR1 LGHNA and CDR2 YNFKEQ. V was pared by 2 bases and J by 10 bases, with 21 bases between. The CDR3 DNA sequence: TGTGCCAGCAGCCAATCGATCTCCGACAGACCGAGGTCACCCCTCCACTTT. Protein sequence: CASSQSISDRPRSPLHF.

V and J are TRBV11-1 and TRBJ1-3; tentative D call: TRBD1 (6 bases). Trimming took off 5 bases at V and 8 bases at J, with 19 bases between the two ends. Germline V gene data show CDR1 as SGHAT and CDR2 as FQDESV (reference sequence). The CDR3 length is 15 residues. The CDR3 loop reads CASSLRQERTHTIYF. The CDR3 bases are TGTGCCAGCAGCCTGAGACAGGAACGCACCCACACCATATATTTT.

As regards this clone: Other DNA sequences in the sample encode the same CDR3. CDR3 residues: CASSLGTGAYEQYF. CDR3 in DNA: TGTGCCAGCAGCTTAGGGACAGGAGCCTACGAGCAGTACTTC. This chain joins TRBV7-9 and TRBJ2-7, with 7 bases fitting TRBD1. The junction had 2 bases not matched to a gene; V was cut back by 1 base and J by 2 bases. The CDR3 loop spans 14 amino acids. Germline CDR1 SEHNR, CDR2 FQNEAQ (reference sequence).

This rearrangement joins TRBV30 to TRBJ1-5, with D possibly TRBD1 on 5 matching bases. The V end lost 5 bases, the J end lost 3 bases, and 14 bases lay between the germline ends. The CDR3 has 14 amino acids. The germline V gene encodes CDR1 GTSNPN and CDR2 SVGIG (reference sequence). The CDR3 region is CAWASGQTNQPQHF. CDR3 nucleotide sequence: TGTGCCTGGGCTTCAGGACAAACCAATCAGCCCCAGCATTTT. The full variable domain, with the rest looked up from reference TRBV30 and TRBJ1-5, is SQTIHQWPATLVQPVGSPLSLECTVEGTSNPNLYWYRQAAGRGLQLLFYSVGIGQISSEVPQNLSASRPQDRQFILSSKKLLLSDSGFYLCAWASGQTNQPQHFGDGTRLSIL.